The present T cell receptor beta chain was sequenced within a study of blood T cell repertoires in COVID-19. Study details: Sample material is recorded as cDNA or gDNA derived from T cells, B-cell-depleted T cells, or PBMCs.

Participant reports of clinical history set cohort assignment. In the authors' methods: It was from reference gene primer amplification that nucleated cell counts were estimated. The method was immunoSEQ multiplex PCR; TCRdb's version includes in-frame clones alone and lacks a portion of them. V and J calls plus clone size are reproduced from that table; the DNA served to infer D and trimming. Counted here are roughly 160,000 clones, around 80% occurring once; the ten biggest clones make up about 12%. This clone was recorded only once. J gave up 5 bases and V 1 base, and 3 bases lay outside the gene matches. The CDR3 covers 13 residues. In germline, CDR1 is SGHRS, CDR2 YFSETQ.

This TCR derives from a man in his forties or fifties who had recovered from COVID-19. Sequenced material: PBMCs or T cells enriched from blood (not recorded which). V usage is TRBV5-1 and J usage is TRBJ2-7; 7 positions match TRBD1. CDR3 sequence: CASSLKDRHEQYF. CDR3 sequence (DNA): TGCGCCAGCAGCTTGAAGGACAGGCACGAGCAGTACTTC.